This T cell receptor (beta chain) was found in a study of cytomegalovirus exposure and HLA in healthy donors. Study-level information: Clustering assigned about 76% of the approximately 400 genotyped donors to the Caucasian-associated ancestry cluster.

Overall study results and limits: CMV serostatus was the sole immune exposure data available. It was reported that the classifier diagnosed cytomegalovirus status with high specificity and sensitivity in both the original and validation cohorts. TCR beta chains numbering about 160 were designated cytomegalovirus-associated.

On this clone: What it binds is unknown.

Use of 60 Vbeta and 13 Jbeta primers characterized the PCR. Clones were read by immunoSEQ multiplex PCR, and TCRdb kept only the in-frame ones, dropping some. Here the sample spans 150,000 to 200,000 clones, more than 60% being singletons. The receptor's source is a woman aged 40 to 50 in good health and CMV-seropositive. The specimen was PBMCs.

The CDR3 protein is CASSLPSYEQYF. In nucleotides, the CDR3 is TGTGCCAGCAGTTTACCTTCCTACGAGCAGTACTTC. The chain employs TRBV28 and TRBJ2-7; D ambiguous. The CDR3 is 12 residues long. V lost 2 bases to trimming and J lost 1 base, with 3 bases between them. Germline V lookup: CDR1 MDHEN, CDR2 SYDVKM.